The source of this T cell receptor beta chain is a study of T cell clonotyping in hematopoietic cell transplantation. General study points: Without cell sorting, CD4 versus CD8 contributions remain unresolved.

V lost 5 bases and J lost 0, with 1 base in between. From germline, CDR1 is SGHTA and CDR2 FQGTGA. This CDR3 has 12 amino acids. About this clone: The antigen remains undetermined.

Regarding time point: recipient sample about 28 days before transplant, after cytoreduction. Some clones are missing from TCRdb's copy, which holds only in-frame ones; the method was immunoSEQ multiplex PCR. The profile shows roughly 30,000 clones, roughly 80% of them singletons. This clonotype was sampled from a woman aged 25-40 years with chronic myeloid leukemia. Some clones in this sample may be carry-over from other donors' samples. The chain joins TRBV7-3 to TRBJ2-2; unclear D gene. The sequencing here drew on peripheral blood mononuclear cells, taken before stem cell transplant. This CDR3 reads CASSPNTGELFF. CDR3 sequence (DNA): TGTGCCAGCAGCCCGAACACCGGGGAGCTGTTTTTT.